The entry below gives a single T cell receptor (beta chain) sequence along with its context. No antigen is known for it. V shed 5 bases and J shed 0 bases, with 14 bases lying between them. Looked up from germline, CDR1 is LNHDA and CDR2 is SQIVND (reference sequence). This CDR3 has 16 amino acids. These data originate in a study of T cell responses to AZD1222 COVID-19 vaccine. Findings and limits, study-wide: Donors skewed white British and female; clonal diversity was possibly underestimated.

Profiling relied on immunoSEQ multiplex PCR, and the TCRdb table lists in-frame clones only, not all of them. The sample consists of approximately 70,000 clones, 70% to 90% of them appearing once. The receptor comes from an adult who received the MenACWY meningococcal vaccine as a control. The chain links TRBV19 to TRBJ1-3; unclear D gene. The sample here was peripheral blood, taken 28 days after the second dose of the MenACWY control vaccine. This CDR3 reads CASSGVRSSSGNTIYF. The CDR3, as DNA: TGTGCCAGTAGTGGGGTACGGTCAAGCTCTGGAAACACCATATATTTT.